The present TCR beta chain was sequenced within a study of T cell changes during pregnancy in multiple sclerosis. Clones were read by immunoSEQ multiplex PCR, and TCRdb kept only the in-frame ones, dropping some. The profile shows 45,000 or so clones, 85% to 90% of them singletons. V was trimmed by 4 bases and J by 1 base, leaving 8 bases between them. The length of the CDR3 is 15 residues. Germline V gene lookup returns CDR1 MDHEN and CDR2 SYDVKM. The clonotype was recovered from a female donor with multiple sclerosis, enrolled in a pregnancy study. The chain joins TRBV28 to TRBJ2-6; D is uncertain. The sequences come from peripheral blood, collected in the first trimester of pregnancy. The DNA of the CDR3 is TGTGCCAGCAGTTATGTCAGTTCTGGGGCCAACGTCCTGACTTTC. It specifies CASSYVSSGANVLTF.